The 3 T cell receptor beta chains below come from one sample, sequenced in a study of T cell responses to AZD1222 COVID-19 vaccine. Measured with immunoSEQ multiplex PCR; TCRdb has only the in-frame clones, and not every one. The sample lists 50,000 or so clones, 89% seen once, with about 5.2% in the top ten. This sample comprised peripheral blood, obtained 28 days after the second AZD1222 dose. These receptors were obtained from an adult who received the AZD1222 COVID-19 vaccine.

This clone has just a few counts. The V gene is TRBV4-1, the J gene TRBJ2-2; D perhaps matches TRBD2 (5 bases). V lost 0 bases and J lost 1, with 12 bases in between. The CDR3 has 17 amino acids. Germline V gene lookup returns CDR1 MGHRA and CDR2 YSYEKL. CDR3 bases: TGCGCCAGCAGCCAAGAGCGGGCAGATCTGAACACCGGGGAGCTGTTTTTT. Amino acids: CASSQERADLNTGELFF.

The chain is built from TRBV3-1 (or the pseudogene TRBV3-2) and TRBJ2-1, with D possibly being TRBD1 or TRBD2 (5 bases each). This CDR3 has 15 residues. Germline V gene data show CDR1 as LGHDT and CDR2 as YNNKEL (reference sequence). Trimming removed 1 base at V and 6 bases at J, with 13 bases between. The CDR3 is CASSQVSGQANEQFF. The CDR3 coding sequence is TGTGCCAGCAGCCAAGTATCGGGGCAGGCCAATGAGCAGTTCTTC.

This chain links TRBV5-4 with TRBJ2-2; 8 bases fit TRBD1. From germline, CDR1 is SGHNT and CDR2 YYREEE (reference sequence). J lost 4 bases, V lost 0 bases, and 8 bases had no gene match. This CDR3 region has 17 residues. The CDR3 here is CASSLGRTGFRTGELFF. As DNA, the CDR3 is TGTGCCAGCAGCTTGGGGCGGACAGGGTTTCGCACCGGGGAGCTGTTTTTT.